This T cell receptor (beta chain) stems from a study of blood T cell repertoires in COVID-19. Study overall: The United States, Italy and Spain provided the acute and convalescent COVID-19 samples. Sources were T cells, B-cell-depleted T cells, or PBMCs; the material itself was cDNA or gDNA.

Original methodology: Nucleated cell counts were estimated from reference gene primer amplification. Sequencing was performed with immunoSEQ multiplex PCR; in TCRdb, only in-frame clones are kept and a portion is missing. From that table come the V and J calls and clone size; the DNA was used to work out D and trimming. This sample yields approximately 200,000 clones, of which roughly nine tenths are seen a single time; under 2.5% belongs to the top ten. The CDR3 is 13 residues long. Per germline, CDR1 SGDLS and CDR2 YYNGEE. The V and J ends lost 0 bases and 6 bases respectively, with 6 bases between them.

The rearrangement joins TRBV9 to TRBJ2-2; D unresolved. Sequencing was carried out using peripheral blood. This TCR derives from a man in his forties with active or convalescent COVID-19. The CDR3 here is CASSVVQSGELFF. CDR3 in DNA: TGTGCCAGCAGCGTAGTACAGTCCGGGGAGCTGTTTTTT.